These 9 T cell receptor beta chains share one sample of origin, sequenced in a study of blood T cell repertoires in COVID-19 (dated by TCRdb to 2018 to 2021). Libraries were constructed by the immunoSEQ multiplex PCR assay. This immuneACCESS table, as held by TCRdb, lists in-frame sequences with V and J called but not all clones. Of the missing ones, under half trace to an unresolved V gene in checked studies; the others have no known cause. The sample table records around 120,000 clones; 80% of these occur just once. Jointly, the top ten make up approximately 1.8% of the sample. The sample consisted of peripheral blood. Receptors originate from an older man with acute or convalescent COVID-19.

This clone came up a few times. The chain joins TRBV5-1 to TRBJ2-1, with 12 bases identical to TRBD2. The germline V gene encodes CDR1 SGHRS and CDR2 YFSETQ. V was clipped by 1 base and J by 5 bases; unmatched bases: 4. The CDR3 sequence is 16 residues long. DNA for the CDR3: TGCGCCAGCAGCTTGTACCTAGCGGGGGGGAACAATGAGCAGTTCTTC. It translates to CASSLYLAGGNNEQFF.

The V gene is TRBV2, the J gene TRBJ2-5; possible D gene TRBD2, 5 bases. The CDR3 consists of 12 residues. V was trimmed by 4 bases and J by 5 bases, leaving 8 bases between them. Germline V gene sequence: CDR1 SNHLY, CDR2 FYNNEI. CDR3 nucleotides: TGTGCCAGCAGTGGAGGGTCGGAGACCCAGTACTTC. Residues: CASSGGSETQYF. Supplemented by reference TRBV2 and TRBJ2-5, the full variable domain reads EPEVTQTPSHQVTQMGQEVILRCVPISNHLYFYWYRQILGQKVEFLVSFYNNEISEKSEIFDDQFSVERPDGSNFTLKIRSTKLEDSAMYFCASSGGSETQYFGPGTRLLVL.

This clone was recorded only once. The chain combines TRBV10-1 with TRBJ2-1, with a tentative D call TRBD2 (6 bases). The germline gives CDR1 WNHNN, CDR2 SYGVQD (reference sequence). This CDR3 has 16 amino acids. The ends were cut back, 8 bases at V and 7 bases at J, with 24 bases in the middle. CDR3 sequence (DNA): TGCGCCAGCCTCGAAGGGGACTCCTCTTATCTTAATGAGCAGTTCTTC. The encoded protein is CASLEGDSSYLNEQFF.

This chain's CDR3 is CASRAIPAGRNQPQHF. The CDR3, as DNA: TGTGCCAGCAGAGCTATCCCCGCGGGCCGCAATCAGCCCCAGCATTTT. V is TRBV27 and J is TRBJ1-5; D is unclear. The V and J ends lost 6 bases and 2 bases respectively, with 17 bases between them. This CDR3 region has 16 residues. CDR1 MNHEY and CDR2 SMNVEV come from the germline V gene (reference sequence).

As to this clone: Additional DNA sequences in this sample encode the identical CDR3. The chain joins TRBV5-1 to TRBJ2-3; D is possibly TRBD2 (7 bases). The CDR3 spans 14 residues. V lost 2 bases to trimming and J lost 4 bases, with 11 bases between them. The germline CDR1 and CDR2 sequences are SGHRS and YFSETQ. CDR3 sequence: CASSLGGRADTQYF. The CDR3 DNA follows: TGCGCCAGCAGCTTAGGGGGGAGGGCAGATACGCAGTATTTT. The entire variable domain, with the rest obtained from reference TRBV5-1 and TRBJ2-3, is as follows: KAGVTQTPRYLIKTRGQQVTLSCSPISGHRSVSWYQQTPGQGLQFLFEYFSETQRNKGNFPGRFSGRQFSNSRSEMNVSTLELGDSALYLCASSLGGRADTQYFGPGTRLTVL.

The chain carries TRBV20-1 and TRBJ1-4; TRBD1 matches 11 bases. Trimming took 5 bases from V and 7 from J; bases not matched to a gene: 21. Germline loops: CDR1 DFQATT, CDR2 SNEGSKA (reference sequence). The CDR3 sequence is 19 residues long. The CDR3 DNA reads as TGCAGTGCTCGTGGGGACAGGACAGGGGGCGGGAGGTTGGGTGAAAAACTGTTTTTT. It codes for CSARGDRTGGGRLGEKLFF.

The rearrangement joins TRBV9 to TRBJ2-3, with 12 bases matching TRBD2. The CDR3 length is 15 residues. Germline V gives CDR1 SGDLS, CDR2 YYNGEE. The V and J ends lost 0 bases and 4 bases, in that order; junction bases with no gene match: 0. CDR3 bases: TGTGCCAGCAGCGTAGGACTAGCGGGGGCAGATACGCAGTATTTT. Translation: CASSVGLAGADTQYF.

The J gene is TRBJ1-1, the V gene TRBV18, with D perhaps TRBD1 (5 bases). With 4 bases removed from V and 1 base from J, the gap between germline ends came to 10 bases. Germline V CDR1 and CDR2: KGHSH, LQKENI. There are 14 residues in the CDR3. The CDR3 protein is CASSLRTRNTEAFF. DNA of the CDR3: TGTGCCAGCTCACTGAGGACAAGGAACACTGAAGCTTTCTTT.

The rearrangement uses TRBV27 and TRBJ1-6, with D tentatively TRBD1 (6 bases). V gave up 4 bases and J gave up 3 bases, with 10 bases separating them. The CDR3 has 15 amino acids. Looked up from germline, CDR1 is MNHEY and CDR2 is SMNVEV (reference sequence). This chain's CDR3 is CASSSTGRYNSPLHF. As DNA, the CDR3 is TGTGCCAGCAGTTCAACAGGGCGCTATAATTCACCCCTCCACTTT.